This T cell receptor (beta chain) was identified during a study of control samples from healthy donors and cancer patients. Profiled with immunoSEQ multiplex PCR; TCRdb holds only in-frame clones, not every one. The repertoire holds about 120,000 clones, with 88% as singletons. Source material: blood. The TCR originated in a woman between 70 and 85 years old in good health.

The CDR3 reads CASSLGGKTQYF. CDR3 sequence (DNA): TGTGCCAGCAGTTTAGGTGGTAAGACCCAGTACTTC. This rearrangement joins TRBV12-3 or TRBV12-4 to TRBJ2-5, with D hard to call. The V end lost 1 base, the J end lost 6 bases, and 6 bases lay between the germline ends. The CDR3 is 12 amino acids.